The clone carrying this T cell receptor (beta chain) was detected many times. CDR3 length: 16 residues. V lost 2 bases, J lost 2 bases, and 15 bases lay in between. Germline assignment: CDR1 SGHAT and CDR2 FQNNGV. Using RNA transcripts as the source, TCR beta CDR3 regions were amplified. HTBI primers were used for first-round RT-PCR of the TCR CDR3. TCRdb re-called the multiplex PCR reads with MiXCR, one entry per CDR3 protein. The sample shows 700,000 or so distinct CDR3 sequences, about 14% of them seen only once. This sample is drawn from a study of T cells in Graves' hyperthyroidism and ophthalmopathy.

Input material: blood. The chain is built from TRBV11-2 and TRBJ1-2; possibly TRBD1 for D (6 bases). The clonotype originates from a woman aged 45-59 years with Graves' ophthalmopathy. CDR3 bases: TGTGCCAGCAGCTTACGTCCCACAGGGCTGAACTATGGCTACACCTTC. Encoded protein: CASSLRPTGLNYGYTF.